This section outlines one T cell receptor (beta chain) sequence together with its context. Method: immunoSEQ multiplex PCR; TCRdb's copy keeps in-frame clones and lacks some. The sample yields more than 45,000 clones, roughly 84% seen once. The data originate from a study of T cells in tumors after PD-1 blockade. The overall study: Prior checkpoint blockade, systemic immunosuppressant use, or anti-cancer therapy within 4 weeks excluded patients.

Trimming pared 0 bases from V and 11 bases from J, leaving 16 bases between. The CDR3 extends over 15 amino acids. Germline V gene data show CDR1 as LGHDT and CDR2 as YNNKEL (reference sequence). This material consisted of PBMCs, taken before anti-PD-1 therapy. This chain connects TRBV3-1 (or the pseudogene TRBV3-2) to TRBJ1-4, with D possibly TRBD1 on 5 matching bases. The receptor was derived from a human donor with advanced basal cell or squamous cell carcinoma (not recorded which). CDR3 sequence (DNA): TGTGCCAGCAGCCAAGATAAGGGACGGAGCGGTAAACTGTTTTTT. This gives the protein CASSQDKGRSGKLFF.